This T cell receptor beta chain was identified in a study of T cell repertoires in cytomegalovirus infection. This CDR3 spans 14 amino acids. From germline, CDR1 is LGHNT and CDR2 FRNRAP. Losses at the gene ends were 1 base for V and 7 bases for J; bases not matched to a gene: 5. In this sample, this clonotype turned up many times. MiXCR was run by TCRdb on the reads, yielding one entry per CDR3 protein. The sample includes some 270,000 distinct CDR3 sequences, over 15% seen only once; the top ten take less than 60%. The clonotype was recovered from a human donor in good health (CMV status not recorded). Some clones in this sample may be carry-over from other donors' samples. Sequencing input: CD8+ T cells from PBMCs. V gene TRBV12-5 combines with J gene TRBJ1-2; 8 bases are shared with TRBD1. CDR3 region: CASGLARGLVGYTF. The CDR3 DNA reads as TGTGCTAGTGGTTTGGCCAGGGGGCTAGTTGGCTACACCTTC.